This TCR beta chain appears in the sequencing data of a study of read filtering for tumor transcriptome and immune sequencing. This library used roughly 0.4 ug RNA and molecular barcoded adaptors spanning alpha/delta and beta/gamma chains. One entry per CDR3 protein results from TCRdb running MiXCR on the reads. The sample includes 100,000 to 150,000 distinct CDR3 sequences, about 13% of them seen just once. V was clipped by 2 bases and J by 2 bases, with 9 bases between them. From germline, CDR1 is MNHEY and CDR2 SVGEGT. The CDR3 is made up of 14 amino acids. This clonotype was seen a few times. The chain joins TRBV6-2 or TRBV6-3 to TRBJ1-1; the D is unclear. The TCR originated in a donor at least 40 years old with multiple myeloma. Sequencing used a population of CD138-negative cells sorted from bone marrow. In DNA, the CDR3 is TGTGCCAGCAGTTACCTGGAGACAAACACTGAAGCTTTCTTT. Protein sequence: CASSYLETNTEAFF.